A selection of T cell receptor beta chains follows, all from one sample in a study of T cells in Graves' hyperthyroidism and ophthalmopathy. TCRdb processed the multiplex PCR reads anew with MiXCR; each CDR3 protein has one entry. Here the sample spans 400,000 to 450,000 distinct CDR3 sequences, about 14% being singletons. The sample was blood. Receptors were obtained from a man aged 18 to 30 with Graves' ophthalmopathy. CDR3s include the opening cysteine and the closing phenylalanine or tryptophan. Each record gives: clone size, V gene, D gene, J gene, CDR3 DNA, CDR3 protein. The D gene is left open where the match is weak. Clone size is stated in some rows and not others, as once, few, many or a class when expanded.

abundance: few
v_gene: TRBV12-3/TRBV12-4
d_gene: TRBD1
j_gene: TRBJ1-2
CDR3nt: TGTGCCAGCAGCTTGGGACAGGGGGCGCGCAGCTATGGCTACACCTTC
CDR3aa: CASSLGQGARSYGYTF

abundance: many
v_gene: TRBV7-2
d_gene: -
j_gene: TRBJ1-6
CDR3nt: TGTGCCAGCAGCTCGCAAAGGGGTCCCCTCCACTTT
CDR3aa: CASSSQRGPLHF

abundance: -
v_gene: TRBV20-1
d_gene: -
j_gene: TRBJ1-6
CDR3nt: TGCAGTGCTAGAGACAGGGGCAGCTCCTATAATTCACCCCTCCACTTT
CDR3aa: CSARDRGSSYNSPLHF

abundance: -
v_gene: TRBV5-1
d_gene: TRBD2
j_gene: TRBJ2-3
CDR3nt: TGCGCCAGCACTAGGGGGACTAGCGGCACAGATACGCAGTATTTT
CDR3aa: CASTRGTSGTDTQYF

abundance: -
v_gene: TRBV19
d_gene: -
j_gene: TRBJ1-1
CDR3nt: TGTGCCAGTAGTATCGGGGGTGGCACTGAAGCTTTCTTT
CDR3aa: CASSIGGGTEAFF

abundance: many
v_gene: TRBV15
d_gene: TRBD1
j_gene: TRBJ2-7
CDR3nt: TGTGCCACGACATCCGGGACAGTTCCCCCAACCGACTACGAGCAGTACTTC
CDR3aa: CATTSGTVPPTDYEQYF

abundance: many
v_gene: TRBV15
d_gene: -
j_gene: TRBJ1-4
CDR3nt: TGTGCCACCAGTAGGACAGTCAATGAAAAACTGTTTTTT
CDR3aa: CATSRTVNEKLFF

abundance: -
v_gene: TRBV10-3
d_gene: -
j_gene: TRBJ1-1
CDR3nt: TGTGCCATCAGTGAGTCCCAGGAGGTCGTTAATGAAGCTTTCTTT
CDR3aa: CAISESQEVVNEAFF

abundance: -
v_gene: TRBV6-1
d_gene: -
j_gene: TRBJ2-1
CDR3nt: TGTGCCAGCAGTGAAGCGGTCTCGAGCTCCTACAATGAGCAGTTCTTC
CDR3aa: CASSEAVSSSYNEQFF

abundance: -
v_gene: TRBV6-1
d_gene: -
j_gene: TRBJ2-2
CDR3nt: TGTGCCAGCAGTGAAGACGACCCTGGGGTGAACACCGGGGAGCTGTTTTTT
CDR3aa: CASSEDDPGVNTGELFF

abundance: -
v_gene: TRBV2
d_gene: -
j_gene: TRBJ1-2
CDR3nt: TGTGCCTGCAGTGAAGATCCTAATGGCTACACCTTC
CDR3aa: CACSEDPNGYTF

abundance: few
v_gene: TRBV12-3/TRBV12-4
d_gene: -
j_gene: TRBJ1-5
CDR3nt: TGTGCCAGCAGTTTAGAATTACAGCCCCAGCATTTT
CDR3aa: CASSLELQPQHF

abundance: few
v_gene: TRBV7-9
d_gene: -
j_gene: TRBJ1-2
CDR3nt: TGTGCCACCGAAAGGGAGGACTATGGCTACACCTTC
CDR3aa: CATEREDYGYTF

abundance: many
v_gene: TRBV11-2
d_gene: TRBD1
j_gene: TRBJ2-5
CDR3nt: TGTGCCAGCAGCCTGACAGGGGGGGAGTGGGAGACCCAGTACTTC
CDR3aa: CASSLTGGEWETQYF

abundance: -
v_gene: TRBV11-2
d_gene: TRBD1
j_gene: TRBJ1-6
CDR3nt: TGTGCCAGCAGCTTAGATCTTACAGGGGGTAATTCACCCCTCCACTTT
CDR3aa: CASSLDLTGGNSPLHF

abundance: -
v_gene: TRBV6-1
d_gene: -
j_gene: TRBJ1-3
CDR3nt: TGTGCCAGCAGTGAAGGGAGAGCGACCTCTGGAAACACCATATATTTT
CDR3aa: CASSEGRATSGNTIYF

abundance: many
v_gene: TRBV27
d_gene: -
j_gene: TRBJ1-4
CDR3nt: TGTGCCAGCAGTACCCTGGGGGCAACTAATGAAAAACTGTTTTTT
CDR3aa: CASSTLGATNEKLFF

abundance: many
v_gene: TRBV18
d_gene: -
j_gene: TRBJ2-2
CDR3nt: TGTGCCAGCTCACAAGCCCAGGGAACCACCGGGGAGCTGTTTTTT
CDR3aa: CASSQAQGTTGELFF

abundance: -
v_gene: TRBV19
d_gene: -
j_gene: TRBJ2-2
CDR3nt: TGTGCCAGTAGTGTCTCGCCGGGAGCGAACACCGGGGAGCTGTTTTTT
CDR3aa: CASSVSPGANTGELFF

abundance: many
v_gene: TRBV7-2
d_gene: -
j_gene: TRBJ1-5
CDR3nt: TGTGCCAGCAGCCCCTCTTCCCAGCCCCAGCATTTT
CDR3aa: CASSPSSQPQHF

abundance: many
v_gene: TRBV5-1
d_gene: TRBD1
j_gene: TRBJ1-1
CDR3nt: TGCGCCAGCAGCTTGGGACAGGGAGAAATGAACACTGAAGCTTTCTTT
CDR3aa: CASSLGQGEMNTEAFF

abundance: -
v_gene: TRBV6-1
d_gene: -
j_gene: TRBJ1-4
CDR3nt: TGTGCCAGCAGCCTTTGGGAGGGCGAAAAACTGTTTTTT
CDR3aa: CASSLWEGEKLFF

abundance: many
v_gene: TRBV20-1
d_gene: TRBD1
j_gene: TRBJ2-2
CDR3nt: TGCAGTGCGCCATACAGGGGGAACACCGGGGAGCTGTTTTTT
CDR3aa: CSAPYRGNTGELFF

abundance: many
v_gene: TRBV7-9
d_gene: TRBD1
j_gene: TRBJ2-1
CDR3nt: TGTGCCAGCAGCGGGGACAGTGGGTCCTACAATGAGCAGTTCTTC
CDR3aa: CASSGDSGSYNEQFF

abundance: many
v_gene: TRBV20-1
d_gene: TRBD2
j_gene: TRBJ2-3
CDR3nt: TGCAGTGCTACCGGACTAGCGAACACAGATACGCAGTATTTT
CDR3aa: CSATGLANTDTQYF

abundance: few
v_gene: TRBV19
d_gene: -
j_gene: TRBJ2-3
CDR3nt: TGTGCCAGTAGTATAGTTCACACTCCTAGCACAGATACGCAGTATTTT
CDR3aa: CASSIVHTPSTDTQYF

abundance: many
v_gene: TRBV18
d_gene: -
j_gene: TRBJ1-5
CDR3nt: TGTGCCAGCTCACCGATAGGAACCAGTCAGCCCCAGCATTTT
CDR3aa: CASSPIGTSQPQHF

abundance: many
v_gene: TRBV24-1
d_gene: -
j_gene: TRBJ1-2
CDR3nt: TGTGCCACCTGCACCCGGACCGCCCACTATGGCTACACCTTC
CDR3aa: CATCTRTAHYGYTF

abundance: -
v_gene: TRBV6-1
d_gene: -
j_gene: TRBJ1-6
CDR3nt: TGTGCCAGCAGTGAAACGGGGGGGTTCAGGTCACCCCTCCACTTT
CDR3aa: CASSETGGFRSPLHF

abundance: many
v_gene: TRBV13
d_gene: -
j_gene: TRBJ1-2
CDR3nt: TGTGCCAGCAGACACAGGGATACCTATGGCTACACCTTC
CDR3aa: CASRHRDTYGYTF

abundance: once
v_gene: TRBV10-3
d_gene: -
j_gene: TRBJ2-7
CDR3nt: TGTGCCATCTCTCAGGAACCGTCCTACGAGCAGTACTTC
CDR3aa: CAISQEPSYEQYF

abundance: few
v_gene: TRBV20-1
d_gene: -
j_gene: TRBJ1-2
CDR3nt: TGCAGTGCTAGAGTTCCGGGCCCCTCCACCAATGGCTACACCTTC
CDR3aa: CSARVPGPSTNGYTF

abundance: many
v_gene: TRBV6-1
d_gene: -
j_gene: TRBJ1-5
CDR3nt: TGTGCCAGCAGAGCCTATAGCAATCAGCCCCAGCATTTT
CDR3aa: CASRAYSNQPQHF

abundance: many
v_gene: TRBV6-1
d_gene: -
j_gene: TRBJ1-5
CDR3nt: TGTGCCAGCAGTGAAGCAGGGTCATCTTATAGCAATCAGCCCCAGCATTTT
CDR3aa: CASSEAGSSYSNQPQHF

abundance: -
v_gene: TRBV2
d_gene: TRBD1
j_gene: TRBJ2-5
CDR3nt: TGTGCCAGCAGTGAAGCGGGGGGGACAGGGGGCGAGGTCAGAGAGACCCAGTACTTC
CDR3aa: CASSEAGGTGGEVRETQYF